The 28 T cell receptor beta chains below were found in one sample sequenced in a study of blood T cell repertoires in COVID-19. Profiled with immunoSEQ multiplex PCR; TCRdb holds only in-frame clones, not every one. In the table there are fewer than 150,000 clones, 70% to 85% of which are singletons. Sample: peripheral blood. The receptors originated from an elderly woman in a cohort sampled during active or convalescent COVID-19.

J is TRBJ1-2 and V is TRBV5-4; 7 bases fit TRBD1. The CDR3 length is 15 residues. The germline V gene encodes CDR1 SGHNT and CDR2 YYREEE (reference sequence). The CDR3 loop reads CAGEKQGTANYGYTF. CDR3 coding DNA: TGTGCGGGGGAAAAACAGGGGACGGCTAACTATGGCTACACCTTC.

The V call is TRBV18, the J call TRBJ1-1; no clear D gene. Germline values: CDR1 KGHSH, CDR2 LQKENI. The CDR3 consists of 15 residues. V was pared by 0 bases and J by 5 bases, with 13 bases between. CDR3 sequence reads: CASSPPSRGGTEAFF. Here the CDR3 DNA reads TGTGCCAGCTCACCACCGTCCCGGGGAGGGACTGAAGCTTTCTTT.

The chain links TRBV27 to TRBJ2-7; D gene uncertain. Germline V gene lookup returns CDR1 MNHEY and CDR2 SMNVEV (reference sequence). V lost 8 bases to trimming and J lost 2 bases, with 4 bases between them. This CDR3 has 10 amino acids. The CDR3 sequence is CASGAYEQYF. The CDR3 DNA reads as TGTGCCAGCGGAGCCTACGAGCAGTACTTC.

This chain joins TRBV7-2 and TRBJ2-5; 9 nucleotides line up with TRBD1. The ends lost 6 bases at V and 0 bases at J; junction bases unmatched: 5. CDR1 SGHTA and CDR2 FQGNSA come from the germline V gene. This CDR3 has 15 amino acids. In DNA form, the CDR3 reads TGTGCCAGCAGACGGACAGGGGCGAACCAAGAGACCCAGTACTTC. This encodes CASRRTGANQETQYF.

The chain uses TRBV27 and TRBJ2-7; D is possibly TRBD1 (5 bases). Deletions cut 2 bases from V and 3 bases from J, with 17 bases between. CDR3 length: 16 residues. CDR1 is MNHEY, CDR2 SMNVEV, per germline (reference sequence). The CDR3 sequence: CASSLGQGRIYYEQYF. CDR3 nucleotides: TGTGCCAGCAGTTTAGGGCAGGGTCGTATCTACTACGAGCAGTACTTC.

The gene calls are TRBV21-1 and TRBJ2-7; the table's TRBD1 call for D was not verified on the DNA. TRBV21-1 represents a pseudogene. This CDR3 comprises 14 residues. The DNA for the CDR3 is TGTGCCAGCACCCAAGGACAGGCGACCTACGAGCAGTACGTC. This gives the protein CASTQGQATYEQYV.

The rearrangement joins TRBV27 to TRBJ2-5; D unresolved. CDR3 length equals 13 residues. V was pared by 8 bases and J by 2 bases, with 12 bases between. Germline V gives CDR1 MNHEY, CDR2 SMNVEV (reference sequence). The chain's CDR3 is CASRELTQETQYF. The CDR3 DNA reads TGTGCCAGCCGCGAATTGACTCAAGAGACCCAGTACTTC.

V usage is TRBV4-1 and J usage is TRBJ2-4, with 7 bases identical to TRBD1. The V gene end was trimmed by 3 bases and the J gene end by 2 bases; junction bases not matched to a gene: 7. This CDR3 comprises 16 residues. Germline CDR1 reads MGHRA; CDR2 reads YSYEKL. This CDR3 is CASSQTGKGSKNIQYF. In DNA, the CDR3 is TGCGCCAGCAGCCAGACAGGGAAAGGGTCCAAAAACATTCAGTACTTC.

V usage is TRBV11-3 and J usage is TRBJ2-7, with 9 positions matching TRBD1. Germline V CDR1 and CDR2: SGHNT, YENEEA. With V trimmed by 5 bases and J by 6 bases, 5 bases remained unmatched. There are 13 residues in the CDR3. The CDR3 DNA reads TGTGCCAGCAGCAGGGGACAGGGCAGCGAGCAGTACTTC. Protein sequence: CASSRGQGSEQYF.

Ten or more counts support this clone. This chain connects TRBV19 to TRBJ2-7; 9 nucleotides agree with TRBD1. CDR1 LNHDA and CDR2 SQIVND come from the germline V gene (reference sequence). The V gene end was trimmed by 5 bases and the J gene end by 6 bases; junction bases not matched to a gene: 14. The CDR3 spans 16 residues. This CDR3 is CASSGKTGTGSSEQYF. Here the CDR3 DNA reads TGTGCCAGTAGTGGCAAAACCGGGACAGGGAGCTCCGAGCAGTACTTC.

The gene calls are TRBV9 and TRBJ1-6; D gene uncertain. V was clipped by 0 bases and J by 4 bases, with 5 bases between them. The CDR3 extends over 14 amino acids. Germline CDR1 is SGDLS and CDR2 is YYNGEE. In nucleotides, the CDR3 is TGTGCCAGCAGCGTAGCCGAGTATAATTCACCCCTCCACTTT. The encoded protein is CASSVAEYNSPLHF.

The chain recombines TRBV5-1 with TRBJ1-4; 7 nucleotides match TRBD1. Trimming removed 5 bases from V and 7 bases from J; junction bases left unmatched: 14. This CDR3 comprises 16 residues. CDR1 SGHRS and CDR2 YFSETQ come from the germline V gene. The CDR3 protein is CASSLAGRQGLEKLFF. The CDR3 DNA sequence: TGCGCCAGCAGTCTGGCGGGTCGACAGGGCCTTGAAAAACTGTTTTTT.

This clone was seen just once. The rearrangement uses TRBV5-4 and TRBJ2-7, with 7 nucleotides matching TRBD2. Germline V CDR1 and CDR2: SGHNT, YYREEE (reference sequence). The CDR3 consists of 14 residues. The trim removed 0 bases at V and 7 bases at J, leaving 7 bases unmatched. Here the CDR3 reads CASSLAPSGGEQYF. The CDR3 bases are TGTGCCAGCAGCTTGGCACCTAGCGGCGGAGAGCAGTACTTC. Full variable domain (rest looked up from reference TRBV5-4 and TRBJ2-7): ETGVTQSPTHLIKTRGQQVTLRCSSQSGHNTVSWYQQALGQGPQFIFQYYREEENGRGNFPPRFSGLQFPNYSSELNVNALELDDSALYLCASSLAPSGGEQYFGPGTRLTVT.

The chain employs TRBV18 and TRBJ2-7; TRBD1 matches at 7 bases. The CDR3 consists of 17 residues. Looked up from germline, CDR1 is KGHSH and CDR2 is LQKENI. The V segment lost 2 bases and the J segment 7 bases; nucleotides outside the gene matches: 17. The CDR3 DNA reads as TGTGCCAGCTCACCAGGGTCGGCCCGACACAGGGGTTTAGAGCAGTACTTC. It yields the protein CASSPGSARHRGLEQYF.

This chain links TRBV11-3 with TRBJ2-1; the D gene is possibly TRBD1 (6 bases). V lost 1 base and J lost 7, with 11 bases in between. The germline gives CDR1 SGHNT, CDR2 YENEEA. This CDR3 region has 14 residues. CDR3: CASSLGMGANEQFF. The CDR3, as DNA: TGTGCCAGCAGCTTAGGTATGGGGGCAAATGAGCAGTTCTTC.

The gene calls are TRBV9 and TRBJ1-2; TRBD1 might be the D (6 bases). The CDR3 length is 14 residues. Trimming took off 0 bases at V and 2 bases at J, with 8 bases between the two ends. Germline CDR1 is SGDLS and CDR2 is YYNGEE. The CDR3 spells CASSVGTANYGYTF. CDR3 bases: TGTGCCAGCAGCGTAGGGACAGCCAACTATGGCTACACCTTC.

The chain uses TRBV6-5 and TRBJ1-1, with 7 positions matching TRBD1. The germline gives CDR1 MNHEY, CDR2 SVGAGI. The CDR3 runs to 13 residues. Trimming removed 4 bases from V and 7 bases from J; junction bases left unmatched: 6. The CDR3 coding sequence is TGTGCCAGCAGTTCCCGACAGGGAAGTGAAGCTTTCTTT. It codes for CASSSRQGSEAFF.

The V call is TRBV12-3 or TRBV12-4, the J call TRBJ1-6; D gene uncertain. The CDR3 sequence is 12 residues long. V was clipped by 3 bases and J by 9 bases, with 6 bases between them. CDR3 amino acids: CASSFRGSPLHF. CDR3 sequence (DNA): TGTGCCAGCAGTTTCCGGGGTTCACCCCTCCACTTT.

The CDR3 coding sequence is TGTGCCAGCAGCGTGGTAGCGGGGATACAAGAGACCCAGTACTTC. Translating it yields CASSVVAGIQETQYF. V gene TRBV4-2 combines with J gene TRBJ2-5, with 8 bases matching TRBD2. Looked up from germline, CDR1 is LGHNA and CDR2 is YNFKEQ. The ends lost 5 bases at V and 2 bases at J; junction bases unmatched: 7. This CDR3 comprises 15 residues.

The chain joins TRBV12-3 or TRBV12-4 to TRBJ1-1, with D perhaps matching TRBD1 (5 bases). The V end lost 6 bases, the J end lost 7 bases, and 9 bases lay between the germline ends. The CDR3 has 11 residues. The CDR3 DNA reads as TGTGCCAGCAGCGACAGAAATGAAGCTTTCTTT. It codes for CASSDRNEAFF.

The rearrangement joins TRBV6-1 to TRBJ2-2, with TRBD2 as a possible D gene (5 bases). CDR3 length equals 18 residues. V shed 4 bases and J shed 2 bases, with 20 bases lying between them. Germline CDR1 and CDR2: MNHNS and SASEGT. CDR3 sequence (DNA): TGTGCCAGCAGTGGAGGGATGAGGAGTTCGATAAACACCGGGGAGCTGTTTTTT. As protein: CASSGGMRSSINTGELFF.

In this sample, this clone turned up many times. The rearrangement uses TRBV6-5 and TRBJ2-7; a weak D match, TRBD1 (6 bases). With 6 bases removed from V and 6 bases from J, the gap between germline ends came to 12 bases. Germline CDR1 is MNHEY and CDR2 is SVGAGI. This CDR3 contains 12 residues. The CDR3: CASRFGQFEQYF. The DNA for the CDR3 is TGTGCCAGCAGATTCGGACAGTTCGAGCAGTACTTC.

The rearrangement joins TRBV19 to TRBJ1-1; weak D call: TRBD1 (5 bases). The germline V gene has CDR1 LNHDA and CDR2 SQIVND (reference sequence). Trimming removed 5 bases from V and 11 bases from J, with 18 bases in between. This CDR3 region has 13 residues. This CDR3 is CASSPPAGLYAFF. As DNA, the CDR3 is TGTGCCAGTAGTCCCCCGGCAGGGCTTTACGCTTTCTTT.

The V gene is TRBV7-2, the J gene TRBJ2-3; 10 bases fit TRBD2. The CDR3 runs 16 residues. The trim removed 5 bases at V and 7 bases at J, leaving 12 bases unmatched. Germline V gene data show CDR1 as SGHTA and CDR2 as FQGNSA. The CDR3 is CASSIEAGGVQYTQYF. The CDR3 DNA reads TGTGCCAGCAGCATAGAAGCGGGGGGGGTACAGTATACGCAGTATTTT.

The chain employs TRBV5-3 and TRBJ2-1; a weak D match, TRBD1 (6 bases). TRBV5-3 is an open reading frame whose function is uncertain. The CDR3 loop spans 16 amino acids. V shed 1 base and J shed 13 bases, with 24 bases lying between them. The chain's CDR3 is CARSLSHGVGALEQFF. As DNA, the CDR3 is TGTGCCAGAAGCTTGTCGCACGGAGTGGGGGCATTGGAACAGTTCTTC.

This chain links TRBV9 with TRBJ2-5, with 7 bases lining up with TRBD2. This CDR3 contains 15 residues. Per germline, CDR1 SGDLS and CDR2 YYNGEE. V was clipped by 6 bases and J by 5 bases; unmatched bases: 13. In DNA form, the CDR3 reads TGTGCCAGCACGCGGGACTACCGGGGGGATGAGACCCAGTACTTC. Protein: CASTRDYRGDETQYF.

The CDR3 sequence is CASSQDVQGVSGNTIYF. The DNA of the CDR3 is TGCGCCAGCAGCCAAGATGTACAGGGTGTCTCTGGAAACACCATATATTTT. This chain joins TRBV4-3 and TRBJ1-3, with D possibly being TRBD1 (6 bases). With 0 bases removed from V and 0 bases from J, the gap between germline ends came to 12 bases. Per germline, CDR1 LGHNA and CDR2 YSLEER. The CDR3 is 17 amino acids.

Judged by abundance, this clone is medium-sized (0.01 to 0.1%). The V and J genes are TRBV2 and TRBJ1-2, with no clear D. This CDR3 is 13 amino acids long. CDR1 is SNHLY and CDR2 is FYNNEI in the germline V gene. V was shortened by 4 bases and J by 4 bases, with 10 bases between the two germline ends. CDR3 loop: CASSGEGSYGYTF. The CDR3 DNA sequence: TGTGCCAGCAGTGGGGAGGGCTCCTATGGCTACACCTTC.